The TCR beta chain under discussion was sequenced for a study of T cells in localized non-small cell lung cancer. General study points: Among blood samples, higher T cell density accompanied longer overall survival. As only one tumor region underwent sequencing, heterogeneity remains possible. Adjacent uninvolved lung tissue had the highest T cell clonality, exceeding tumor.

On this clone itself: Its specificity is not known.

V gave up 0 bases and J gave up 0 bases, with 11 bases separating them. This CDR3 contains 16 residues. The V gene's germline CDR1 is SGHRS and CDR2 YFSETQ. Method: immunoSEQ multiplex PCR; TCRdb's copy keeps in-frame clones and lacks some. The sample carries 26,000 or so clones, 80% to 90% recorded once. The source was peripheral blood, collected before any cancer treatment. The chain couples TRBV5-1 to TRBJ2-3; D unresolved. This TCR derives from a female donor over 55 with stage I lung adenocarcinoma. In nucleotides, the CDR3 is TGCGCCAGCAGCTTGGGAATAGAAGCTAGCACAGATACGCAGTATTTT. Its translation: CASSLGIEASTDTQYF.